Presented here are 21 T cell receptor beta chains from one specimen sequenced in a study of Tregs in tolerant kidney transplant recipients. Here immunoSEQ multiplex PCR was the method, and the copy in TCRdb shows in-frame clones only, minus some. Of some 14,000 clones listed, 85% to 95% are singletons. What was sequenced was CD8+ T cells from blood. These TCRs come from a human donor in good health.

This clone was recorded a few times. This chain links TRBV2 with TRBJ1-1, with no clear D. There are 15 residues in the CDR3. Trimming cost V 8 bases and J 2 bases, with 18 bases left between them. Germline V gene sequence: CDR1 SNHLY, CDR2 FYNNEI. DNA of the CDR3: TGTGCCAGCGCAGATTTCCAGAGAATTAACACTGAAGCTTTCTTT. Protein product: CASADFQRINTEAFF.

The chain links TRBV6-5 to TRBJ1-2, with a possible D match to TRBD1 (5 bases). The CDR3 has 11 residues. V lost 4 bases and J lost 10, with 10 bases in between. Germline CDR1 and CDR2: MNHEY and SVGAGI. CDR3 in amino acids: CASSLGDVYTF. CDR3 nucleotide sequence: TGTGCCAGCAGTTTGGGGGACGTCTACACCTTC.

Written as DNA, the CDR3 is TGTGCCAGCAGCCATTCCTCCTACGAGCAGTACTTC. It codes for CASSHSSYEQYF. This chain joins TRBV13 and TRBJ2-7, with D hard to call. Per germline, CDR1 PRHDT and CDR2 FYEKMQ (reference sequence). There are 12 residues in the CDR3. V lost 5 bases and J lost 0, with 5 bases in between. Full variable domain (missing parts from reference TRBV13 and TRBJ2-7): AAGVIQSPRHLIKEKRETATLKCYPIPRHDTVYWYQQGPGQDPQFLISFYEKMQSDKGSIPDRFSAQQFSDYHSELNMSSLELGDSALYFCASSHSSYEQYFGPGTRLTVT.

V usage is TRBV11-2 and J usage is TRBJ2-3; 10 nucleotides align to TRBD2. The CDR3 covers 15 residues. CDR1 is SGHAT, CDR2 FQNNGV, per germline. The V and J ends lost 5 bases and 4 bases, in that order; junction bases with no gene match: 6. The CDR3 region is CASSQRGGAADTQYF. The CDR3 DNA reads TGTGCCAGCAGCCAGCGGGGGGGAGCTGCAGATACGCAGTATTTT.

This rearrangement joins TRBV7-6 to TRBJ2-1, with 8 bases identical to TRBD2. The J segment lost 5 bases and the V segment lost 5 bases, leaving 17 bases of the junction unmatched. This CDR3 is 18 amino acids long. The germline V gene encodes CDR1 SGHVS and CDR2 FNYEAQ. This CDR3 reads CASSPLGPWAGGNNEQFF. The CDR3 nucleotides are TGTGCCAGCAGCCCTTTAGGCCCTTGGGCGGGGGGCAACAATGAGCAGTTCTTC.

This clone has only one observation. This chain links TRBV4-3 with TRBJ2-3; the match to TRBD1 covers 7 bases. The CDR3 runs 16 residues. Trimming cost V 2 bases and J 6 bases; bases outside gene matches: 11. From germline, CDR1 is LGHNA and CDR2 YSLEER. DNA for the CDR3: TGCGCCAGCAGCCAATTTGGGGGAGAGGGGGCGGATACGCAGTATTTT. It translates to CASSQFGGEGADTQYF.

CDR3 in amino acids: CASSIDPLTTNEKLFF. DNA of the CDR3: TGTGCCAGTAGTATAGACCCCCTCACAACTAATGAAAAACTGTTTTTT. V gene TRBV19 combines with J gene TRBJ1-4, with no clear D. Per the germline V gene, CDR1 is LNHDA and CDR2 is SQIVND (reference sequence). V was clipped by 0 bases and J by 0 bases, with 8 bases between them. The CDR3 is made up of 16 amino acids.

V and J are TRBV4-2 and TRBJ2-7, with D perhaps matching TRBD1 (5 bases). Germline V lookup: CDR1 LGHNA, CDR2 YNFKEQ. Trimming took off 4 bases at V and 1 base at J, with 11 bases between the two ends. This CDR3 is built from 14 residues. DNA of the CDR3: TGTGCCAGCAGCCCCTGGAGACAGTCCTACGAGCAGTACTTC. Amino acids: CASSPWRQSYEQYF.

This chain uses TRBV10-3 with TRBJ1-6; a possible D gene is TRBD1 (6 bases). The CDR3 runs to 14 residues. V gave up 8 bases and J gave up 7 bases, with 15 bases separating them. Per germline, CDR1 ENHRY and CDR2 SYGVKD. The CDR3 region is CAIWSGGRNSPLHF. In DNA form, the CDR3 reads TGTGCCATCTGGAGCGGGGGGCGAAATTCACCCCTCCACTTT.

The genes are TRBV4-1 and TRBJ2-1, with 7 bases fitting TRBD1. The CDR3 loop spans 16 amino acids. Germline lookup yields CDR1 MGHRA and CDR2 YSYEKL. The junction had 11 bases not matched to a gene; V was cut back by 2 bases and J by 7 bases. CDR3: CASSQRQQGLGNEQFF. The CDR3 DNA reads TGCGCCAGCAGCCAACGACAACAGGGGCTGGGGAATGAGCAGTTCTTC.

The chain is built from TRBV4-3 and TRBJ2-2, with TRBD1 identical over 7 bases. The CDR3 loop spans 16 amino acids. Per the germline V gene, CDR1 is LGHNA and CDR2 is YSLEER. Trimming took 4 bases from V and 2 from J; bases not matched to a gene: 7. CDR3 DNA sequence: TGCGCCAGCAGCCGAGACAGGGCGGAAAACACCGGGGAGCTGTTTTTT. This translates into CASSRDRAENTGELFF.

This chain connects TRBV4-1 to TRBJ2-3, with a tentative D call TRBD2 (6 bases). The CDR3 extends over 16 amino acids. The V and J ends lost 0 bases and 2 bases respectively, with 12 bases between them. Germline-derived CDR1 and CDR2 are MGHRA and YSYEKL. CDR3 in amino acids: CASSQDLGEDTDTQYF. DNA of the CDR3: TGCGCCAGCAGCCAAGATCTCGGGGAGGACACAGATACGCAGTATTTT.

This clone was found once. The rearrangement links TRBV4-1 to TRBJ1-5; D might be TRBD1 (5 bases). Per the germline V gene, CDR1 is MGHRA and CDR2 is YSYEKL. The CDR3 is 13 residues long. V was cut by 5 bases and J by 4 bases, with 9 bases left in between. As DNA, the CDR3 is TGCGCCAGCAGCGACAGAGGAAATCAGCCCCAGCATTTT. As protein: CASSDRGNQPQHF.

The gene calls are TRBV6-6 and TRBJ2-3, with 7 bases lining up with TRBD2. This CDR3 spans 16 amino acids. With V trimmed by 0 bases and J by 5 bases, 8 bases remained unmatched. The germline V gene has CDR1 MNHNY and CDR2 SVGAGI (reference sequence). The CDR3 region has the DNA TGTGCCAGCAGTTACTCTACAGCGGGGACGTTAGATACGCAGTATTTT. Translated: CASSYSTAGTLDTQYF.

The J gene is TRBJ2-5, the V gene TRBV27; TRBD1 might be the D (6 bases). V was pared by 10 bases and J by 2 bases, with 17 bases between. The V gene's germline CDR1 is MNHEY and CDR2 SMNVEV (reference sequence). The CDR3 sequence is 14 residues long. CDR3 sequence (DNA): TGTGCCACAAAGGGGACACACAATCAAGAGACCCAGTACTTC. Translated: CATKGTHNQETQYF.

The genes are TRBV7-9 and TRBJ2-2, with D maybe TRBD2 (5 bases). The length of the CDR3 is 13 residues. V was pared by 5 bases and J by 4 bases, with 8 bases between. Germline CDR1 SEHNR, CDR2 FQNEAQ (reference sequence). CDR3 in amino acids: CASSTRPTGELFF. DNA of the CDR3: TGTGCCAGCAGCACTAGGCCCACCGGGGAGCTGTTTTTT.

The V and J genes are TRBV19 and TRBJ1-2; tentative D call: TRBD1 (5 bases). Germline CDR1 and CDR2: LNHDA and SQIVND (reference sequence). Trimming took off 4 bases at V and 4 bases at J, with 16 bases between the two ends. The CDR3 totals 15 residues. CDR3 sequence reads: CASSTSFRGTYGYTF. In DNA, the CDR3 is TGTGCCAGTAGTACCTCTTTCCGAGGGACCTATGGCTACACCTTC.

This rearrangement joins TRBV7-9 to TRBJ2-3; D ambiguous. V was clipped by 3 bases and J by 3 bases, with 4 bases between them. CDR3 size: 12 residues. Germline CDR1 is SEHNR and CDR2 is FQNEAQ (reference sequence). The CDR3 coding sequence is TGTGCCAGCAGCTTCCTAACAGATACGCAGTATTTT. It is translated as CASSFLTDTQYF.

Relative to its sample, this clone is medium-sized. V usage is TRBV4-1 and J usage is TRBJ1-3, with a possible D match to TRBD1 (5 bases). Per germline, CDR1 MGHRA and CDR2 YSYEKL. The CDR3 has 14 amino acids. V was pared by 2 bases and J by 5 bases, with 10 bases between. CDR3 nucleotides: TGCGCCAGCAGCCAAATGGGACCGCGAAACACCATATATTTT. Translated, it gives CASSQMGPRNTIYF.

The chain links TRBV25-1 to TRBJ2-7, with D tentatively TRBD2 (6 bases). The CDR3 spans 14 residues. The V gene's germline CDR1 is MGHDK and CDR2 SYGVNS. Trimming stripped 6 bases from V and 6 bases from J, with 18 bases between. DNA for the CDR3: TGTGCCAGCAGCCGGGGAGGCGTCTTTTCCGAGCAGTACTTC. This gives the protein CASSRGGVFSEQYF.

This chain uses TRBV30 with TRBJ2-7; D might be TRBD1 (5 bases). The CDR3 runs 14 residues. The germline gives CDR1 GTSNPN, CDR2 SVGIG (reference sequence). The ends were cut back, 0 bases at V and 6 bases at J, with 15 bases in the middle. CDR3 bases: TGTGCCTGGAGTGTTTCTCTAGGGGTCGGCGAGCAGTACTTC. Its translation is CAWSVSLGVGEQYF.